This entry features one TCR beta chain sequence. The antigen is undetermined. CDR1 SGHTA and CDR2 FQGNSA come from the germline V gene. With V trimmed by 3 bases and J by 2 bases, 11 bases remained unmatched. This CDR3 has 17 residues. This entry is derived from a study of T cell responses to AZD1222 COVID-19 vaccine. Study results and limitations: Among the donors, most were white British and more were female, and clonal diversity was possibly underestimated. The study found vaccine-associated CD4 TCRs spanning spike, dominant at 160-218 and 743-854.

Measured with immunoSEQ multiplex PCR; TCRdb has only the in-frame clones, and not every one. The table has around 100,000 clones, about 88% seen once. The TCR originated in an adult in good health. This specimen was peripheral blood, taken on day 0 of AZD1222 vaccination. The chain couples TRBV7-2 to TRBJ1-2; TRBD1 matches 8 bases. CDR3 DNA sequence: TGTGCCAGCAGCTTGACGACAGGGGCTTCGTTCAACTATGGCTACACCTTC. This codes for CASSLTTGASFNYGYTF. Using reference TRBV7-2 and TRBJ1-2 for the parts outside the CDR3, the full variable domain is GAGVSQSPSNKVTEKGKDVELRCDPISGHTALYWYRQSLGQGLEFLIYFQGNSAPDKSGLPSDRFSAERTGGSVSTLTIQRTQQEDSAVYLCASSLTTGASFNYGYTFGSGTRLTVV.